The 31 T cell receptor beta chains reported below all come from one sample, sequenced in a study of shared clonotypes between healthy human individuals. Assay used: immunoSEQ multiplex PCR; TCRdb lists only in-frame clones, some missing. In the table there are approximately 530,000 clones, roughly 95% of which are singletons. What was sequenced was naive CD4+ T cells sorted from blood. Regarding subset: CD45RA+ positively selected. These receptors were collected from a woman between 25 and 40 years old in good health.

This clone was seen only once. The chain recombines TRBV11-1 with TRBJ2-5; D could derive from TRBD1 or TRBD2 (5 bases each). V gave up 1 base and J gave up 5 bases, with 11 bases separating them. Looked up from germline, CDR1 is SGHAT and CDR2 is FQDESV (reference sequence). There are 14 residues in the CDR3. DNA for the CDR3: TGTGCCAGCAGCTTAGGGGGGTTCAGGGAGACCCAGTACTTC. This encodes CASSLGGFRETQYF.

V is TRBV28 and J is TRBJ1-4; D gene unclear. The CDR3 covers 14 residues. Germline CDR1 and CDR2: MDHEN and SYDVKM. Trimming shortened V by 6 bases and J by 0 bases, and 8 bases separated the two germline ends. The CDR3 nucleotides read TGTGCCAGCAGACAACAAGCAACTAATGAAAAACTGTTTTTT. This sequence encodes CASRQQATNEKLFF.

This clone appeared a single time. The V call is TRBV7-9, the J call TRBJ1-1, with 8 positions matching TRBD1. V was clipped by 2 bases and J by 2 bases; unmatched bases: 4. Germline V lookup: CDR1 SEHNR, CDR2 FQNEAQ (reference sequence). This CDR3 comprises 15 residues. The CDR3: CASSLSRGRNTEAFF. As DNA, the CDR3 is TGTGCCAGCAGCTTATCCAGGGGGCGAAACACTGAAGCTTTCTTT.

The chain is built from TRBV19 and TRBJ2-2, with D hard to call. The CDR3 length is 14 residues. The V end lost 3 bases, the J end lost 2 bases, and 7 bases lay between the germline ends. In germline, CDR1 is LNHDA, CDR2 SQIVND (reference sequence). The CDR3 DNA reads TGTGCCAGTAGTATCCAACACAACACCGGGGAGCTGTTTTTT. This gives the protein CASSIQHNTGELFF. Together with reference TRBV19 and TRBJ2-2, the CDR3 gives the full variable domain: DGGITQSPKYLFRKEGQNVTLSCEQNLNHDAMYWYRQDPGQGLRLIYYSQIVNDFQKGDIAEGYSVSREKKESFPLTVTSAQKNPTAFYLCASSIQHNTGELFFGEGSRLTVL.

The CDR3 DNA reads TGTGCCAGTCGGGGCCCCTATGGCTACACCTTC. It translates to CASRGPYGYTF. The chain links TRBV27 to TRBJ1-2; D possibly corresponds to TRBD1 (5 bases). CDR1 and CDR2 (germline): MNHEY, SMNVEV (reference sequence). This CDR3 contains 11 residues. The V end was cut by 9 bases, the J end by 4 bases, with 9 bases between.

The sample holds a few counts of this clone. The chain is built from TRBV7-9 and TRBJ2-7; 8 bases are shared with TRBD1. Germline V gene lookup returns CDR1 SEHNR and CDR2 FQNEAQ (reference sequence). The CDR3 totals 14 residues. V was pared by 5 bases and J by 4 bases, with 7 bases of the junction left unmatched. In nucleotides, the CDR3 is TGTGCCAGCAGCGGGCCGGGACAGGAGTACGAGCAGTACTTC. Protein product: CASSGPGQEYEQYF. Using reference TRBV7-9 and TRBJ2-7 for the parts outside the CDR3, the full variable domain is DTGVSQNPRHKITKRGQNVTFRCDPISEHNRLYWYRQTLGQGPEFLTYFQNEAQLEKSRLLSDRFSAERPKGSFSTLEIQRTEQGDSAMYLCASSGPGQEYEQYFGPGTRLTVT.

This chain links TRBV6-1 with TRBJ1-4; D is unclear. This CDR3 is 13 amino acids long. Trimming took 1 base from V and 4 from J, leaving 4 bases between them. CDR1 and CDR2 (germline): MNHNS, SASEGT. The CDR3 protein is CASSEVFNEKLFF. CDR3 nucleotide sequence: TGTGCCAGCAGTGAAGTCTTTAATGAAAAACTGTTTTTT.

The chain employs TRBV18 and TRBJ2-1; TRBD2 matches at 8 bases. The V gene end was trimmed by 3 bases and the J gene end by 4 bases; junction bases not matched to a gene: 17. Germline CDR1 is KGHSH and CDR2 is LQKENI. CDR3 length: 19 residues. The CDR3 bases are TGTGCCAGCTCACCTGACAAGCGGGAGAGGAGGTGGACTTACAATGAGCAGTTCTTC. This translates into CASSPDKRERRWTYNEQFF.

In its sample, this clone was seen once. V usage is TRBV30 and J usage is TRBJ1-2; D call uncertain. CDR1 and CDR2 (germline): GTSNPN, SVGIG (reference sequence). The CDR3 loop spans 13 amino acids. Trimming took off 2 bases at V and 8 bases at J, with 15 bases between the two ends. CDR3 sequence: CAWSLMVRGGYTF. The CDR3 DNA reads as TGTGCCTGGAGTCTAATGGTGCGAGGAGGCTACACCTTC.

The chain joins TRBV5-3 to TRBJ1-5; D is possibly TRBD1 (5 bases). TRBV5-3 is identified as an open reading frame with a role that is uncertain. The CDR3 is made up of 15 amino acids. Trimming removed 2 bases at V and 7 bases at J, with 16 bases between. CDR3 sequence reads: CARSFYRGVAQPQHF. The CDR3 DNA reads as TGTGCCAGAAGCTTTTACAGAGGGGTTGCGCAGCCCCAGCATTTT.

CDR3 nucleotide sequence: TGTGCCAGCAGCGTAGCCAGCGGGAGCGACATCTACGAGCAGTACTTC. The encoded protein is CASSVASGSDIYEQYF. The chain couples TRBV9 to TRBJ2-7; 8 bases fit TRBD2. After removal of 0 bases from V and 3 bases from J, the junction contained 8 bases not matched to a gene. Germline lookup yields CDR1 SGDLS and CDR2 YYNGEE. The CDR3 loop spans 16 amino acids.

This clone was observed a single time. The chain has TRBV28 and TRBJ1-5; D is possibly TRBD1 (5 bases). Looked up from germline, CDR1 is MDHEN and CDR2 is SYDVKM. This CDR3 contains 15 residues. V lost 6 bases to trimming and J lost 4 bases, with 16 bases between them. CDR3 protein: CASSITGAPNQPQHF. CDR3 coding DNA: TGTGCCAGCAGCATTACCGGGGCGCCTAATCAGCCCCAGCATTTT.

This clone was seen a single time. The rearrangement links TRBV7-6 to TRBJ2-1; either TRBD1 or TRBD2 may fit D (6 bases each). V was clipped by 1 base and J by 0 bases, with 16 bases between them. The V gene's germline CDR1 is SGHVS and CDR2 FNYEAQ. The CDR3 consists of 18 residues. In DNA form, the CDR3 reads TGTGCCAGCAGCTTAGGGGAACCGGGGGCTAGCTCCTACAATGAGCAGTTCTTC. Encoded protein: CASSLGEPGASSYNEQFF.

J is TRBJ2-2 and V is TRBV5-1; D is possibly TRBD1 (5 bases). The CDR3 loop spans 14 amino acids. The ends were cut back, 0 bases at V and 4 bases at J, with 7 bases in the middle. CDR1 and CDR2 from the germline V gene are SGHRS and YFSETQ. CDR3 coding DNA: TGCGCCAGCAGCTTGGATGGGGCCACCGGGGAGCTGTTTTTT. Translated, it gives CASSLDGATGELFF.

The sample holds one count of this clone. The chain links TRBV4-1 to TRBJ1-5; TRBD1 matches 8 bases. CDR3 length equals 17 residues. Germline CDR1 MGHRA, CDR2 YSYEKL. The V segment lost 3 bases and the J segment 5 bases; nucleotides outside the gene matches: 12. CDR3 coding DNA: TGCGCCAGCAGCCATGGACAGGGAAAGAGAGAGGATCAGCCCCAGCATTTT. This encodes CASSHGQGKREDQPQHF.

The V call is TRBV25-1, the J call TRBJ1-2; 9 bases agree with TRBD1. The CDR3 totals 14 residues. Germline CDR1 and CDR2: MGHDK and SYGVNS. V shed 3 bases, J shed 5 bases, and the junction held 4 bases outside the gene matches. The CDR3 region has the DNA TGTGCCAGCAGTGAGAGGGACAGGGTGTATGGCTACACCTTC. It yields the protein CASSERDRVYGYTF.

The chain employs TRBV19 and TRBJ2-7, with D possibly being TRBD1 (5 bases). The CDR3 length is 13 residues. The V end lost 3 bases, the J end lost 5 bases, and 11 bases lay between the germline ends. Germline CDR1 LNHDA, CDR2 SQIVND (reference sequence). CDR3 region: CASSMQGINEQYF. CDR3 sequence (DNA): TGTGCCAGTAGTATGCAGGGAATTAACGAGCAGTACTTC.

The rearrangement links TRBV19 to TRBJ2-7, with 10 bases aligning to TRBD2. Per the germline V gene, CDR1 is LNHDA and CDR2 is SQIVND (reference sequence). The V and J ends lost 4 bases and 2 bases, in that order; junction bases with no gene match: 5. The CDR3 length is 15 residues. Here the CDR3 DNA reads TGTGCCAGTAGTAGGGGACTAGCGCAAACCTACGAGCAGTACTTC. Amino acids: CASSRGLAQTYEQYF. Based on the CDR3 plus reference TRBV19 and TRBJ2-7, the full variable domain is DGGITQSPKYLFRKEGQNVTLSCEQNLNHDAMYWYRQDPGQGLRLIYYSQIVNDFQKGDIAEGYSVSREKKESFPLTVTSAQKNPTAFYLCASSRGLAQTYEQYFGPGTRLTVT.

The chain has TRBV5-1 and TRBJ1-3; D is unresolved. The CDR3 contains 14 residues. CDR1 and CDR2 from the germline V gene are SGHRS and YFSETQ. V dropped 3 bases and J dropped 4 bases, with 11 bases sitting between them. DNA of the CDR3: TGCGCCAGCAGCTCCCGGGGTGGAGGAAACACCATATATTTT. This codes for CASSSRGGGNTIYF.

The V call is TRBV19, the J call TRBJ2-5; tentative D call: TRBD2 (6 bases). Trimming took off 7 bases at V and 7 bases at J, with 16 bases between the two ends. The CDR3 spans 13 residues. CDR1 is LNHDA and CDR2 is SQIVND in the germline V gene (reference sequence). This chain's CDR3 is CASNTGADGTQYF. The CDR3 nucleotides read TGTGCCAGTAACACGGGAGCCGACGGGACCCAGTACTTC.

V gene TRBV7-2 combines with J gene TRBJ2-3, with 9 nucleotides matching TRBD2. This CDR3 has 16 residues. V was pared by 1 base and J by 4 bases, with 6 bases of the junction left unmatched. Germline CDR1 is SGHTA and CDR2 is FQGNSA. The CDR3 spells CASSLVGGRAADTQYF. CDR3 coding DNA: TGTGCCAGCAGCTTAGTAGGCGGGAGGGCGGCAGATACGCAGTATTTT.

The rearrangement uses TRBV11-2 and TRBJ2-2, with D perhaps matching TRBD1 (6 bases). Trimming cost V 5 bases and J 0 bases, with 13 bases left between them. Germline V lookup: CDR1 SGHAT, CDR2 FQNNGV. This CDR3 region has 16 residues. This CDR3 reads CASSPSRTANTGELFF. DNA for the CDR3: TGTGCCAGCAGCCCCAGCCGGACAGCGAACACCGGGGAGCTGTTTTTT.

The V gene is TRBV27, the J gene TRBJ2-3; 7 nucleotides align to TRBD2. Germline lookup yields CDR1 MNHEY and CDR2 SMNVEV (reference sequence). V trimming: 5 bases; J trimming: 0 bases; junction bases outside the gene matches: 8. The CDR3 contains 16 residues. CDR3 amino acids: CASSQRGLTSTDTQYF. CDR3 DNA sequence: TGTGCCAGCAGTCAGCGGGGTCTGACTAGCACAGATACGCAGTATTTT.

The chain recombines TRBV7-2 with TRBJ1-4; 10 bases line up with TRBD1. This CDR3 is 13 amino acids long. With 5 bases clipped from V and 13 bases from J, the junction kept 7 bases outside the gene matches. Germline values: CDR1 SGHTA, CDR2 FQGNSA. The CDR3 loop is CASSAGGQGRLFF. CDR3 sequence (DNA): TGTGCCAGCAGCGCCGGGGGACAGGGGAGACTGTTTTTT.

This chain links TRBV9 with TRBJ2-5; 7 nucleotides match TRBD2. After removal of 3 bases from V and 5 bases from J, the junction contained 10 bases not matched to a gene. There are 15 residues in the CDR3. Germline V gene data show CDR1 as SGDLS and CDR2 as YYNGEE. The CDR3 loop is CASSGTSARGETQYF. DNA of the CDR3: TGTGCCAGCAGCGGCACTAGCGCTCGCGGGGAGACCCAGTACTTC.

The chain couples TRBV5-4 to TRBJ2-5; a possible D gene is TRBD1 (5 bases). V was pared by 4 bases and J by 4 bases, with 17 bases between. Germline-derived CDR1 and CDR2 are SGHNT and YYREEE (reference sequence). This CDR3 has 15 residues. The CDR3 coding sequence is TGTGCCAGCAGCCTCTCACAAGGGGTCGTAGAGACCCAGTACTTC. Its translation: CASSLSQGVVETQYF.

The V and J genes are TRBV7-9 and TRBJ1-2; D not resolved. The germline CDR1 and CDR2 sequences are SEHNR and FQNEAQ (reference sequence). V dropped 5 bases and J dropped 8 bases, with 12 bases sitting between them. The CDR3 runs to 12 residues. The CDR3 sequence: CASSHSEGGYTF. For the CDR3, the DNA is TGTGCCAGCAGCCATAGTGAGGGAGGCTACACCTTC.

This clone was seen just once. The chain links TRBV29-1 to TRBJ1-5; 9 positions agree with TRBD1. V lost 4 bases, J lost 5 bases, and 3 bases stayed unmatched. The CDR3 loop spans 13 amino acids. Germline lookup yields CDR1 SQVTM and CDR2 ANQGSEA. DNA for the CDR3: TGCAGCGTTGGGACAGGGGAATATCAGCCCCAGCATTTT. As protein: CSVGTGEYQPQHF. Using reference TRBV29-1 and TRBJ1-5 for the parts outside the CDR3, the full variable domain is SAVISQKPSRDICQRGTSLTIQCQVDSQVTMMFWYRQQPGQSLTLIATANQGSEATYESGFVIDKFPISRPNLTFSTLTVSNMSPEDSSIYLCSVGTGEYQPQHFGDGTRLSIL.

This chain links TRBV7-9 with TRBJ1-3; D is undetermined. This CDR3 has 15 amino acids. V was shortened by 6 bases and J by 4 bases, with 16 bases between the two germline ends. Per the germline V gene, CDR1 is SEHNR and CDR2 is FQNEAQ (reference sequence). CDR3 in DNA: TGTGCCAGCAGTCCCCCCCCGAGCGCCGGAAACACCATATATTTT. As protein: CASSPPPSAGNTIYF.

V usage is TRBV28 and J usage is TRBJ2-1, with 10 positions matching TRBD2. CDR3 length equals 15 residues. Trimming removed 7 bases from V and 12 bases from J; junction bases left unmatched: 15. Germline V lookup: CDR1 MDHEN, CDR2 SYDVKM. In DNA, the CDR3 is TGTGCCAGCAAAGGACGGGGGACTAGCGTTCGCTGGCAGTTCTTC. It yields the protein CASKGRGTSVRWQFF. The entire variable domain, with the rest obtained from reference TRBV28 and TRBJ2-1, is as follows: DVKVTQSSRYLVKRTGEKVFLECVQDMDHENMFWYRQDPGLGLRLIYFSYDVKMKEKGDIPEGYSVSREKKERFSLILESASTNQTSMYLCASKGRGTSVRWQFFGPGTRLTVL.

The chain joins TRBV25-1 to TRBJ1-1; D unresolved. This CDR3 contains 12 residues. Germline CDR1 MGHDK, CDR2 SYGVNS. The V and J ends lost 9 bases and 1 base respectively, with 9 bases between them. In nucleotides, the CDR3 is TGTGCCAGTGCTTTTGGGAACACTGAAGCTTTCTTT. Translated: CASAFGNTEAFF.